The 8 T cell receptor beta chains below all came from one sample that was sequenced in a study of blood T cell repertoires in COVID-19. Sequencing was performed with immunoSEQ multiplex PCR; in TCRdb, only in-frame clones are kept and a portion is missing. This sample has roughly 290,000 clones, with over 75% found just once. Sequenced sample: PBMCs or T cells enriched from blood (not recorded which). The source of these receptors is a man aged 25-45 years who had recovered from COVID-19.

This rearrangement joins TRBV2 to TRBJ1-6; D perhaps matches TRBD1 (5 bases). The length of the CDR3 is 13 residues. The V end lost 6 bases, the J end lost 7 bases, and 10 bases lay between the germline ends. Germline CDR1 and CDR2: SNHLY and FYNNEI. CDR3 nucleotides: TGTGCCAGCAGGACAGAGAACAATTCACCCCTCCACTTT. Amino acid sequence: CASRTENNSPLHF.

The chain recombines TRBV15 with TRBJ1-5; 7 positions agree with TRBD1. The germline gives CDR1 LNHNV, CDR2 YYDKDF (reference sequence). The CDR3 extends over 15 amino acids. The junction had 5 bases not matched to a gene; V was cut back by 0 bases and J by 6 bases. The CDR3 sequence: CATSREEGQSQPQHF. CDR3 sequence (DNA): TGTGCCACCAGCAGAGAAGAGGGACAGAGTCAGCCCCAGCATTTT.

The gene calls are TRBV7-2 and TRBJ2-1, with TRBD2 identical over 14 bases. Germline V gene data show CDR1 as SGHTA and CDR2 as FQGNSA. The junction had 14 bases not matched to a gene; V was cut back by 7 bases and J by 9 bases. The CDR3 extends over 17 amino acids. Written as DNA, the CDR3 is TGTGCCAGCACTCCAAGGAGACTAGCGGGGGGGCCGGGTGAGCAGTTCTTC. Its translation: CASTPRRLAGGPGEQFF. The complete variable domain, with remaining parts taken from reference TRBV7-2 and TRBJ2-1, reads GAGVSQSPSNKVTEKGKDVELRCDPISGHTALYWYRQSLGQGLEFLIYFQGNSAPDKSGLPSDRFSAERTGGSVSTLTIQRTQQEDSAVYLCASTPRRLAGGPGEQFFGPGTRLTVL.

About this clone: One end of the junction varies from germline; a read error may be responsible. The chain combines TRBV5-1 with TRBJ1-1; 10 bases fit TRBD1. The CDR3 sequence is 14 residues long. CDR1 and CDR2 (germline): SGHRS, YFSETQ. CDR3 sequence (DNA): TGCGCCAGCAGAGAGGGACAGGGGAACCCTGAAGCTTTCTTT. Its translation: CASREGQGNPEAFF.

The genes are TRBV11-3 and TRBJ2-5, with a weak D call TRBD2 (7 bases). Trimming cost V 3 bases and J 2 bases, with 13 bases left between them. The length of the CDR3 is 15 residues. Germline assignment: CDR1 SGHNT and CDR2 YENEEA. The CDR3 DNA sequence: TGTGCCAGCAGCTTGGGGCGGGGGCCACAAGAGACCCAGTACTTC. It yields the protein CASSLGRGPQETQYF.

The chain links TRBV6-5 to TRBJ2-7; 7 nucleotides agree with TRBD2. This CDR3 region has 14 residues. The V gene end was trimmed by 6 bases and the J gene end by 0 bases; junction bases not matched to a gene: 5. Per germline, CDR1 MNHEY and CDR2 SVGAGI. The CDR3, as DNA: TGTGCCAGCAGGCGGGGGATAAGCTCCTACGAGCAGTACTTC. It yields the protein CASRRGISSYEQYF.

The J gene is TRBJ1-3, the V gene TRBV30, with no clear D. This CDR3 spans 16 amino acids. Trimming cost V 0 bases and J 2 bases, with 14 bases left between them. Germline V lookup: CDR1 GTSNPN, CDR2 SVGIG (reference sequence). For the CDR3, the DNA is TGTGCCTGGAGTGTAATCGCGCGGGGAGCTGGAAACACCATATATTTT. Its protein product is CAWSVIARGAGNTIYF.

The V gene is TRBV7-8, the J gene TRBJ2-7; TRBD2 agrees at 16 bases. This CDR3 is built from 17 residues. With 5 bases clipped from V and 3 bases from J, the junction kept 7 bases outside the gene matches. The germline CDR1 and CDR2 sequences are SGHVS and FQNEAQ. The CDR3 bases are TGTGCCAGCAGCCCCGGGACTAGCGGGGGGGCGGTCTACGAGCAGTACTTC. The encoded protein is CASSPGTSGGAVYEQYF.